These T cell receptor beta chains were read from a single sample in a study of T cells in Graves' hyperthyroidism and ophthalmopathy. TCRdb redid the calling of the multiplex PCR reads with MiXCR, one entry per CDR3 protein. The table shows about 580,000 distinct CDR3 sequences, with approximately 15% occurring only once. Sequenced material: blood. The receptors were gathered from a woman aged 30 to 39 with Graves' hyperthyroidism that later progressed to Graves' ophthalmopathy. Both conserved end residues are part of each CDR3. D genes are given only for firm matches. Expanded clones are given a class, and other clones once, few, many or no size at all.

j_call,v_call,clone_size,d_call,cdr3_nt,cdr3_aa
TRBJ1-5,TRBV3-1,few,NA,TGTGCCAGCAGCCAAGGTTATGGGCAGGCCCAGCATTTT,CASSQGYGQAQHF
TRBJ2-7,TRBV19,NA,NA,TGTGCCAGTAGTCGGCAGGCCACCTACGAGCAGTACTTC,CASSRQATYEQYF
TRBJ2-7,TRBV11-2,many,NA,TGTGCCAGCAGTACCTGGGGCGGGAATAGCTACGAGCAGTACTTC,CASSTWGGNSYEQYF
TRBJ2-2,TRBV5-1,few,NA,TGCGCCAGCAGTTTAGCCTGGGACTCTATTGGGGAGCTGTTTTTT,CASSLAWDSIGELFF
TRBJ1-6,TRBV5-1,many,NA,TGCGCCAGCAGCTTGGTTCCGGATAATTCACCCCTCCACTTT,CASSLVPDNSPLHF
TRBJ1-2,TRBV30,many,TRBD1,TGTGCCTTAGATCCGGGACAGGGGAATCGCTACACCTTC,CALDPGQGNRYTF
TRBJ2-1,TRBV29-1,NA,NA,TGCAGCGTTGAGAAACTTATCCGGGACTTCACGGATGAGCAGTTCTTC,CSVEKLIRDFTDEQFF
TRBJ1-1,TRBV3-1,few,TRBD1,TGTGCCAGCAGCCAAGATCGCGGGACAGGGAAACCTGAAGCTTTCTTT,CASSQDRGTGKPEAFF
TRBJ1-2,TRBV30,NA,NA,TGTGCCTGGAGTGTTCCCTATTATGGCTACACCTTC,CAWSVPYYGYTF
TRBJ2-1,TRBV7-2,many,TRBD2,TGTGCCAGCAGCAAGAGCGGGAGGGTTGGCAATGAGCAGTTCTTC,CASSKSGRVGNEQFF
TRBJ1-4,TRBV14,many,NA,TGTGCCAGCAGCCAAGGTCCTTTTCTCGCAGCCAGAGGGGAAAAACTGTTTTTT,CASSQGPFLAARGEKLFF
TRBJ1-4,TRBV28,many,NA,TGTGCCAGCAGTTTACCTGCGGGACACGGGGAAAAACTGTTTTTT,CASSLPAGHGEKLFF
TRBJ1-5,TRBV19,few,NA,TGTGCCAGTAGTATTCTTCTGTATCAGCCCCAGCATTTT,CASSILLYQPQHF
TRBJ2-1,TRBV14,few,NA,TGTGCCAGCAGCCCCTTCGGAGTTAAGGTCTACAATGAGCAGTTCTTC,CASSPFGVKVYNEQFF